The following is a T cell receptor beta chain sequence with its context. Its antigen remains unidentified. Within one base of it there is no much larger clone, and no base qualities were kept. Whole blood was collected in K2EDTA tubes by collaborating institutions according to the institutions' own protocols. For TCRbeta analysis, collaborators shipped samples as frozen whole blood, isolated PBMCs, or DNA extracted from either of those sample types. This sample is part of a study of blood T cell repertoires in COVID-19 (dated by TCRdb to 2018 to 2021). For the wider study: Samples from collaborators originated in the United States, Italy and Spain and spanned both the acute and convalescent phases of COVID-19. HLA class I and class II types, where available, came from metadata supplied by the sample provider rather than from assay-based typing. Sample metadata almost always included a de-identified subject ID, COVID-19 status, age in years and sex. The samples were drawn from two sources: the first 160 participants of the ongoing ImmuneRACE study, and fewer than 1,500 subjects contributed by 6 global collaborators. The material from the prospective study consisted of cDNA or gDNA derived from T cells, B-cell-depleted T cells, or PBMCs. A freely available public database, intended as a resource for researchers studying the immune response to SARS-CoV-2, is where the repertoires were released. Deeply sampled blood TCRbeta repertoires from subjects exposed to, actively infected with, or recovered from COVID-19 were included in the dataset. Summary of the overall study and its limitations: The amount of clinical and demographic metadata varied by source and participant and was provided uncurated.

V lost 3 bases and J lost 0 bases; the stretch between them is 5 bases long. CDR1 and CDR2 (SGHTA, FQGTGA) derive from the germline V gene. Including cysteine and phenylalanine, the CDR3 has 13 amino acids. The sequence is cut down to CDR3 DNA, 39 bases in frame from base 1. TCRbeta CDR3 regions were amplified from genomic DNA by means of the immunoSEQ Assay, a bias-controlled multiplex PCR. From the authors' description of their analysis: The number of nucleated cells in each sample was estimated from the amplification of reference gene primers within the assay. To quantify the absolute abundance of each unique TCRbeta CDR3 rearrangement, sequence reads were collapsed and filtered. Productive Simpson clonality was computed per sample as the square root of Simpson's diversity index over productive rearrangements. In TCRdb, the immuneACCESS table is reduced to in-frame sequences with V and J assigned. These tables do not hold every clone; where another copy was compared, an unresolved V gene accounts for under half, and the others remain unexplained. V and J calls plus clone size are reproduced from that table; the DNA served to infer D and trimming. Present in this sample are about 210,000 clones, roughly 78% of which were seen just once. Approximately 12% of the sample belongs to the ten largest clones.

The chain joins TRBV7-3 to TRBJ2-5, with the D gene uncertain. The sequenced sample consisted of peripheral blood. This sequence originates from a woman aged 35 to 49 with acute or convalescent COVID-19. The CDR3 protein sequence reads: CASSFRHQETQYF. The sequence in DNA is TGTGCCAGCAGCTTCAGGCACCAAGAGACCCAGTACTTC. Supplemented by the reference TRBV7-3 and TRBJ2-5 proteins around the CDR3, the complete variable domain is GAGVSQTPSNKVTEKGKYVELRCDPISGHTALYWYRQSLGQGPEFLIYFQGTGAADDSGLPNDRFFAVRPEGSVSTLKIQRTERGDSAVYLCASSFRHQETQYFGPGTRLLVL.